This TCR beta chain was recovered during a study of blood T cells in healthy people across ages. This CDR3 is built from 14 residues. Trimming pared 4 bases from V and 6 bases from J, leaving 14 bases between. Germline V CDR1 and CDR2: SGHRS, YFSETQ. Whole-study results and caveats: Because donor CMV status was unknown, expanded clonotype changes were possibly confounded.

A second PCR of roughly 7 to 11 cycles used a sample-barcoded 5' primer and a J-beta primer mix. TCRdb redid the calling of the 5' RACE reads with MiXCR, one entry per CDR3 protein. The top ten hold 7.9% of the sample, which has more than 1,400,000 distinct CDR3 sequences, roughly 40% seen once. This clonotype was picked up a small number of times. Antigen unknown. The chain combines TRBV5-1 with TRBJ1-5; D might be TRBD1 (5 bases). The TCR was taken from a woman under 30 in good health. Sequencing was done on a sample of blood. CDR3 region: CASSPSGDAQPQHF. CDR3 coding DNA: TGCGCCAGCAGCCCATCCGGGGACGCTCAGCCCCAGCATTTT. The full variable domain, completed using reference TRBV5-1 and TRBJ1-5, is KAGVTQTPRYLIKTRGQQVTLSCSPISGHRSVSWYQQTPGQGLQFLFEYFSETQRNKGNFPGRFSGRQFSNSRSEMNVSTLELGDSALYLCASSPSGDAQPQHFGDGTRLSIL.